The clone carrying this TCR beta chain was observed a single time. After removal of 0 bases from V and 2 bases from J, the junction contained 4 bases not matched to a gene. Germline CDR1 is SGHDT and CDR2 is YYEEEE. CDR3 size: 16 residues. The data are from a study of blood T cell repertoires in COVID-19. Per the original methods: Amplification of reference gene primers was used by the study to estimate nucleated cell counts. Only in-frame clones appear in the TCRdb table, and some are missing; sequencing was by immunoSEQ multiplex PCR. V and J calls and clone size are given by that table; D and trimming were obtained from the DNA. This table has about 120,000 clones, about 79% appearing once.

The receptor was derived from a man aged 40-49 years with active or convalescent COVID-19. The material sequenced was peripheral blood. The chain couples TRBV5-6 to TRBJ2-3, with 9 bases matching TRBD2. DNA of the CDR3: TGTGCCAGCAGCTTGGCGCTAGCGGGGCACACAGATACGCAGTATTTT. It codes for CASSLALAGHTDTQYF.